These 12 T cell receptor beta chains were sequenced from one sample in a study of blood T cell repertoires in COVID-19. The method was immunoSEQ multiplex PCR; TCRdb's version includes in-frame clones alone and lacks a portion of them. The profile shows roughly 460,000 clones, 80% to 90% of them singletons. Sequencing used peripheral blood. Receptors originate from a man between 18 and 29 years old with COVID-19, enrolled during active disease.

This clone came up a few times. The CDR3 loop is CASSYRQGNQPQHF. The CDR3 DNA sequence: TGTGCCAGCAGTTACCGGCAGGGCAATCAGCCCCAGCATTTT. The chain is built from TRBV6-6 and TRBJ1-5; unclear D gene. This CDR3 contains 14 residues. The V end lost 2 bases, the J end lost 2 bases, and 7 bases lay between the germline ends. CDR1 is MNHNY, CDR2 SVGAGI, per germline (reference sequence).

About this clone: The junction differs from germline at one of its ends, possibly a read error. Other DNA sequences in this sample translate to the same CDR3. The CDR3 coding sequence is TGTGCTATCAGTGAGATAGGGGGGGACACCGGGGAGCTGTTTTTT. This encodes CAISEIGGDTGELFF. This chain links TRBV10-3 with TRBJ2-2; tentatively, D is TRBD2 (7 bases). Germline V gives CDR1 ENHRY, CDR2 SYGVKD. The CDR3 runs 15 residues.

The gene calls are TRBV7-8 and TRBJ2-3; 8 bases map to TRBD2. Germline lookup yields CDR1 SGHVS and CDR2 FQNEAQ. V lost 5 bases and J lost 3; bases outside the gene matches: 4. The CDR3 length is 14 residues. In DNA form, the CDR3 reads TGTGCCAGCAGCACCGGGACTAGTACAGATACGCAGTATTTT. Translated: CASSTGTSTDTQYF.

The chain combines TRBV27 with TRBJ2-1, with D unresolved. Germline CDR1 is MNHEY and CDR2 is SMNVEV (reference sequence). This CDR3 has 16 residues. Trimming cost V 3 bases and J 2 bases, with 14 bases left between them. CDR3 protein: CASSFMVVSTYNEQFF. The CDR3 DNA sequence: TGTGCCAGCAGTTTTATGGTAGTTAGTACCTACAATGAGCAGTTCTTC.

The chain links TRBV19 to TRBJ1-3, with D possibly TRBD1 on 5 matching bases. CDR3 size: 16 residues. Trimming shortened V by 5 bases and J by 3 bases, and 17 bases separated the two germline ends. The germline V gene has CDR1 LNHDA and CDR2 SQIVND (reference sequence). The CDR3 sequence is CASSLDTIYSGNTIYF. CDR3 DNA: TGTGCCAGTAGTTTGGACACCATCTACAGTGGAAACACCATATATTTT.

The chain uses TRBV19 and TRBJ2-1; possibly TRBD2 for D (5 bases). The CDR3 contains 13 residues. V lost 5 bases to trimming and J lost 4 bases, with 9 bases between them. The germline gives CDR1 LNHDA, CDR2 SQIVND (reference sequence). The CDR3 region has the DNA TGTGCCAGTAGTTCGGGGATTTACAATGAGCAGTTCTTC. Translation: CASSSGIYNEQFF.

The rearrangement joins TRBV12-3 or TRBV12-4 to TRBJ2-6, with D perhaps TRBD2 (5 bases). V lost 10 bases and J 2 bases, leaving 6 bases between the germline ends. The CDR3 contains 12 residues. CDR3 residues: CATGTGANVLTF. CDR3 nucleotide sequence: TGTGCCACGGGGACTGGGGCCAACGTCCTGACTTTC.

V and J are TRBV11-2 and TRBJ2-1; no reliable D call. V shed 5 bases and J shed 3 bases, with 11 bases lying between them. The CDR3 is 14 amino acids. The germline CDR1 and CDR2 sequences are SGHAT and FQNNGV. CDR3 in amino acids: CASSPQVGYNEQFF. As DNA, the CDR3 is TGTGCCAGCAGCCCCCAGGTTGGCTACAATGAGCAGTTCTTC.

J is TRBJ2-2 and V is TRBV19; D gene ambiguous. Trimming removed 5 bases at V and 2 bases at J, with 15 bases between. CDR3 length: 16 residues. Germline V gene sequence: CDR1 LNHDA, CDR2 SQIVND (reference sequence). The CDR3 loop is CASSLRSGPNTGELFF. The CDR3 coding sequence is TGTGCCAGTAGTCTGCGGTCCGGCCCAAACACCGGGGAGCTGTTTTTT.

The gene calls are TRBV20-1 and TRBJ2-5; 11 positions agree with TRBD2. CDR1 DFQATT and CDR2 SNEGSKA come from the germline V gene (reference sequence). The V and J ends lost 3 bases and 4 bases, in that order; junction bases with no gene match: 4. CDR3 size: 14 residues. The CDR3 reads CSASRLAGGETQYF. CDR3 nucleotide sequence: TGCAGTGCTAGTCGGCTAGCGGGAGGAGAGACCCAGTACTTC.

This sequence joins TRBV11-3 and TRBJ2-3; 7 bases fit TRBD2. Unmatched junction bases numbered 15, after V lost 4 bases and J lost 8 bases. Germline CDR1 is SGHNT and CDR2 is YENEEA. The CDR3 sequence is 16 residues long. CDR3 region: CASSSSRPSTGGTQYF. In DNA form, the CDR3 reads TGTGCCAGCAGCTCCAGCAGGCCAAGTACGGGAGGTACGCAGTATTTT.

V gene TRBV12-3 or TRBV12-4 combines with J gene TRBJ1-2; D is unclear. V was shortened by 3 bases and J by 8 bases, with 7 bases between the two germline ends. This CDR3 spans 11 amino acids. The CDR3 loop is CASSFYLGYTF. In nucleotides, the CDR3 is TGTGCCAGCAGTTTTTATTTAGGCTACACCTTC.